Listed here are 22 T cell receptor beta chains from one sample, sequenced in a study of shared clonotypes between healthy human individuals. The data were produced by immunoSEQ multiplex PCR, yet TCRdb's version contains in-frame clones alone and is incomplete. Among under 1,100,000 clones listed, 75% to 80% were seen once. Sample: memory CD4+ T cells from PBMCs. Indicated subset: CD45RA-negative fraction. The receptors originated from a man aged 18 to 30 in good health. Some clones in this sample may be carry-over from other donors' samples.

The rearrangement joins TRBV5-6 to TRBJ2-3; 15 bases align to TRBD2. With 4 bases clipped from V and 3 bases from J, the junction kept 3 bases outside the gene matches. CDR1 is SGHDT and CDR2 is YYEEEE in the germline V gene. CDR3 length: 16 residues. The CDR3 DNA follows: TGTGCCAGCAGCCCAGGGACTAGCGGGAGGACAGATACGCAGTATTTT. Translating gives CASSPGTSGRTDTQYF.

The J gene is TRBJ1-1, the V gene TRBV29-1, with D unresolved. The V and J ends lost 4 bases and 2 bases respectively, with 5 bases between them. The V gene's germline CDR1 is SQVTM and CDR2 ANQGSEA. The CDR3 contains 11 residues. CDR3 nucleotides: TGCAGCGTTGTACATAACACTGAAGCTTTCTTT. Its protein is CSVVHNTEAFF. Using reference TRBV29-1 and TRBJ1-1 for the parts outside the CDR3, the full variable domain is SAVISQKPSRDICQRGTSLTIQCQVDSQVTMMFWYRQQPGQSLTLIATANQGSEATYESGFVIDKFPISRPNLTFSTLTVSNMSPEDSSIYLCSVVHNTEAFFGQGTRLTVV.

This clone came up once. The V gene is TRBV2, the J gene TRBJ2-7; D gene uncertain. Per the germline V gene, CDR1 is SNHLY and CDR2 is FYNNEI. V was pared by 3 bases and J by 3 bases, with 12 bases between. This CDR3 contains 14 residues. The CDR3 protein is CASSDSGSLYEQYF. The CDR3 nucleotides are TGTGCCAGCAGTGATTCGGGTAGTCTCTACGAGCAGTACTTC.

The genes are TRBV5-4 and TRBJ1-2; no clear D gene. CDR1 is SGHNT and CDR2 is YYREEE in the germline V gene (reference sequence). V lost 4 bases, J lost 4 bases, and 8 bases lay in between. This CDR3 contains 12 residues. The CDR3 region is CASSREGYGYTF. Written as DNA, the CDR3 is TGTGCCAGCAGCAGGGAGGGCTATGGCTACACCTTC.

The rearrangement joins TRBV20-1 to TRBJ2-1; maybe TRBD2 (6 bases). Germline V gene data show CDR1 as DFQATT and CDR2 as SNEGSKA (reference sequence). Trimming cost V 6 bases and J 14 bases, with 17 bases left between them. The CDR3 totals 11 residues. CDR3 nucleotide sequence: TGCAGTGCACTCGTCGGGACTGGGAAGTTCTTC. It codes for CSALVGTGKFF.

Comments on this clone: This CDR3 is also generated by other DNA sequences in the sample. This chain connects TRBV28 to TRBJ2-3; no clear D gene. Looked up from germline, CDR1 is MDHEN and CDR2 is SYDVKM. The CDR3 extends over 13 amino acids. V lost 5 bases and J 5 bases, leaving 11 bases between the germline ends. CDR3 DNA sequence: TGTGCCAGCAGTCGATTAGCCATAGATACGCAGTATTTT. Its protein is CASSRLAIDTQYF.

The sample holds a few counts of this clone. The rearrangement links TRBV9 to TRBJ1-3; D is undetermined. V was cut by 4 bases and J by 0 bases, with 11 bases left in between. The CDR3 is made up of 15 amino acids. From germline, CDR1 is SGDLS and CDR2 YYNGEE. The CDR3 coding sequence is TGTGCCAGCAGCCTGACACCATTCTCTGGAAACACCATATATTTT. Amino acid sequence: CASSLTPFSGNTIYF.

In the case of this clone: The junction departs from germline at one end; a sequencing error may be responsible. The chain recombines TRBV7-9 with TRBJ2-1; no clear D gene. CDR1 SEHNR and CDR2 FQNEAQ come from the germline V gene (reference sequence). The CDR3 totals 12 residues. CDR3 loop: CTSSATYNEQFF. The DNA for the CDR3 is TGTACCAGCAGCGCCACATACAATGAGCAGTTCTTC.

Comment on this clone: Relative to the germline gene, one junction end is altered; a read error may explain this. The chain has TRBV27 and TRBJ2-7, with 7 bases lining up with TRBD1. Per the germline V gene, CDR1 is MNHEY and CDR2 is SMNVEV (reference sequence). The CDR3 is 16 residues long. The CDR3 bases are TGTGCCAGCAGTTCCATATTGGGACAGCGAGCCTACGAGCAGTACTTT. Its translation is CASSSILGQRAYEQYF.

This clone came up once. In DNA form, the CDR3 reads TGTGCCAGCAGCTCGGTGGGTGTGTACAATGAGCAGTTCTTC. Protein sequence: CASSSVGVYNEQFF. The chain combines TRBV5-6 with TRBJ2-1; no definite D call. The CDR3 consists of 14 residues. Germline V gene data show CDR1 as SGHDT and CDR2 as YYEEEE. With 3 bases removed from V and 4 bases from J, the gap between germline ends came to 11 bases. The full variable domain, in which reference TRBV5-6 and TRBJ2-1 provide the parts outside the CDR3, is DAGVTQSPTHLIKTRGQQVTLRCSPKSGHDTVSWYQQALGQGPQFIFQYYEEEERQRGNFPDRFSGHQFPNYSSELNVNALLLGDSALYLCASSSVGVYNEQFFGPGTRLTVL.

V and J are TRBV6-1 and TRBJ1-3; 9 bases are a match to TRBD1. The CDR3 extends over 15 amino acids. With V trimmed by 3 bases and J by 4 bases, 4 bases remained unmatched. CDR1 is MNHNS and CDR2 is SASEGT in the germline V gene. Written as DNA, the CDR3 is TGTGCCAGCAGTGACACAGGGGGCGACGGAAACACCATATATTTT. It is translated as CASSDTGGDGNTIYF.

With regard to this clone: This may arise from a read error, as a much more abundant clone is one base away. Other nucleotide sequences from this sample produce the same CDR3. The chain carries TRBV7-9 and TRBJ2-3; 7 bases agree with TRBD2. Germline V CDR1 and CDR2: SEHNR, FQNEAQ (reference sequence). The CDR3 extends over 13 amino acids. CDR3 region: CASSLAATDTQYF. The CDR3 region has the DNA TGTGCCAGCAGCCTAGCGGCCACAGATACGCAGTATTTT. The complete variable domain, with remaining parts taken from reference TRBV7-9 and TRBJ2-3, reads DTGVSQNPRHKITKRGQNVTFRCDPISEHNRLYWYRQTLGQGPEFLTYFQNEAQLEKSRLLSDRFSAERPKGSFSTLEIQRTEQGDSAMYLCASSLAATDTQYFGPGTRLTVL.

This chain joins TRBV5-1 and TRBJ1-1; D gene uncertain. Germline values: CDR1 SGHRS, CDR2 YFSETQ. V was pared by 4 bases and J by 5 bases, with 12 bases between. The CDR3 consists of 13 residues. The CDR3 spells CASSPVAGTEAFF. As DNA, the CDR3 is TGCGCCAGCAGCCCGGTCGCGGGTACTGAAGCTTTCTTT.

This clone was recorded only once. V and J are TRBV7-9 and TRBJ2-7; no clear D gene. Germline assignment: CDR1 SEHNR and CDR2 FQNEAQ (reference sequence). This CDR3 spans 12 amino acids. V shed 0 bases and J shed 7 bases, with 7 bases lying between them. The CDR3 coding sequence is TGTGCCAGCAGCTTAGCCGCGCGGGAGCAGTACTTC. Translating gives CASSLAAREQYF.

This chain joins TRBV9 and TRBJ2-5; D is perhaps TRBD1 or TRBD2 (5 bases each). Germline values: CDR1 SGDLS, CDR2 YYNGEE. V gave up 4 bases and J gave up 0 bases, with 16 bases separating them. The CDR3 is 16 amino acids. CDR3 region: CASSRDQAMYQETQYF. The CDR3 DNA is TGTGCCAGCAGCCGGGACCAAGCCATGTACCAAGAGACCCAGTACTTC.

The CDR3 here is CASSPGTDSNQPQHF. DNA for the CDR3: TGTGCCAGCAGTCCCGGGACGGATAGCAATCAGCCCCAGCATTTT. This sequence joins TRBV4-2 and TRBJ1-5; possibly TRBD1 for D (5 bases). The CDR3 is 15 amino acids. The V end lost 6 bases, the J end lost 0 bases, and 12 bases lay between the germline ends. Germline V gene data show CDR1 as LGHNA and CDR2 as YNFKEQ.

V and J are TRBV7-9 and TRBJ1-5, with D possibly TRBD1 on 6 matching bases. The CDR3 extends over 14 amino acids. V was shortened by 3 bases and J by 7 bases, with 13 bases between the two germline ends. The germline CDR1 and CDR2 sequences are SEHNR and FQNEAQ (reference sequence). In DNA, the CDR3 is TGTGCCAGCAGCTTCTCGGGGGGCAGACAGCCCCAGCATTTT. Translating it yields CASSFSGGRQPQHF.

The CDR3 DNA reads as TGTGCCAGCAGTCTCCTGACAGCTAACTATGGCTACACCTTC. Translation: CASSLLTANYGYTF. J is TRBJ1-2 and V is TRBV28, with a possible D match to TRBD1 (5 bases). The V and J ends lost 5 bases and 0 bases respectively, with 10 bases between them. CDR3 length equals 14 residues. The V gene's germline CDR1 is MDHEN and CDR2 SYDVKM.

For the CDR3, the DNA is TGCGCCAGCAGGACAGATTATAATTCACCCCTCCACTTT. The encoded protein is CASRTDYNSPLHF. The rearrangement links TRBV5-1 to TRBJ1-6, with D perhaps matching TRBD1 (5 bases). This CDR3 is 13 amino acids long. Between the trimmed V and J ends, which lost 5 bases and 4 bases, there was a span of 7 bases. Germline V CDR1 and CDR2: SGHRS, YFSETQ.

Notes on this clone: It may be a read error: a sequence one base away is much more abundant. The same CDR3 also results from other DNA sequences found in this sample. The chain has TRBV28 and TRBJ1-5, with a tentative D call TRBD1 (6 bases). CDR3 size: 14 residues. The ends were cut back, 6 bases at V and 2 bases at J, with 11 bases in the middle. Germline V gene sequence: CDR1 MDHEN, CDR2 SYDVKM. The chain's CDR3 is CASSRGGGNQPQHF. The CDR3 nucleotides are TGTGCCAGCAGCAGGGGAGGGGGCAATCAGCCCCAGCATTTT. The full variable domain, in which reference TRBV28 and TRBJ1-5 provide the parts outside the CDR3, is DVKVTQSSRYLVKRTGEKVFLECVQDMDHENMFWYRQDPGLGLRLIYFSYDVKMKEKGDIPEGYSVSREKKERFSLILESASTNQTSMYLCASSRGGGNQPQHFGDGTRLSIL.

This chain links TRBV19 with TRBJ1-5, with 7 bases matching TRBD1. This CDR3 is 13 amino acids long. Trimming at V came to 6 bases and at J to 3 bases, leaving 2 bases not matched to a gene. Germline CDR1 reads LNHDA; CDR2 reads SQIVND (reference sequence). This CDR3 is CASSGQANQPQHF. As DNA, the CDR3 is TGTGCCAGTAGCGGACAGGCCAATCAGCCCCAGCATTTT.

The chain combines TRBV20-1 with TRBJ2-7; D gene uncertain. Germline V gene data show CDR1 as DFQATT and CDR2 as SNEGSKA (reference sequence). The length of the CDR3 is 10 residues. The germline V and J ends were trimmed by 3 bases and 7 bases, with 7 bases remaining between them. The CDR3 DNA is TGCAGTGCTAGTTATGGGGAGCAGTACTTC. Amino acid sequence: CSASYGEQYF.